The rows below give T cell receptor beta chains drawn from one sample of a study of type 1 and type 2 diabetes patients. Via MiXCR, TCRdb re-called the multiplex PCR reads, giving one row per CDR3 protein. The sample contains around 300,000 distinct CDR3 sequences, around 50% of which appear only once. The specimen sequenced was peripheral blood mononuclear cells (PBMCs). These receptors were obtained from a young man with type 2 diabetes. The CDR3 runs from the conserved cysteine through the conserved F or W. Fields, in order: J gene, V gene, D gene, CDR3 protein. A D gene is named only where the DNA matches it firmly.

J gene: TRBJ2-7
V gene: TRBV6-2/TRBV6-3
D gene: NA
CDR3 protein: CASSYGLAYEQYF

J gene: TRBJ1-1
V gene: TRBV7-2
D gene: NA
CDR3 protein: CASSSPQGEAFF

J gene: TRBJ2-7
V gene: TRBV12-3/TRBV12-4
D gene: TRBD2
CDR3 protein: CASRNSGEGWEQYF

J gene: TRBJ2-1
V gene: TRBV4-3
D gene: NA
CDR3 protein: CASSQDPGVNEQFF

J gene: NA
V gene: TRBV12-3/TRBV12-4
D gene: TRBD1
CDR3 protein: CASTLGGGYDREQFF

J gene: TRBJ1-6
V gene: TRBV20-1
D gene: TRBD1
CDR3 protein: CSAGDRENSPLHF

J gene: TRBJ1-1
V gene: TRBV6-1
D gene: NA
CDR3 protein: CASSDHGRSEAFF

J gene: TRBJ1-2
V gene: TRBV4-1
D gene: NA
CDR3 protein: CASSQADTPRYTF

J gene: TRBJ1-2
V gene: TRBV19
D gene: TRBD1
CDR3 protein: CASSSLQGADGYTF

J gene: TRBJ2-3
V gene: TRBV2
D gene: TRBD1
CDR3 protein: CASSLGQGAPDTQYF

J gene: TRBJ2-2
V gene: TRBV5-1
D gene: NA
CDR3 protein: CASSLVVGSGELFF

J gene: TRBJ2-3
V gene: TRBV13
D gene: TRBD1
CDR3 protein: CASSGVRTGVTDTQYF